Described below is a single T cell receptor beta chain sequence and its context. Participant ages covered about 18 to 100 years across around 22 US areas. Recovered Cohort 3 donors showed two negative PCRs, clearance, or symptom resolution. Profiled with immunoSEQ multiplex PCR; TCRdb holds only in-frame clones, not every one. The repertoire holds about 340,000 clones, roughly 90% seen once, with approximately 17% in the top ten. This sample is part of a study of blood T cell repertoires in COVID-19. Looking at the study overall: The study drew acute and convalescent COVID-19 samples from the United States, Italy and Spain. The cDNA or gDNA used as material had been derived from T cells, B-cell-depleted T cells, or PBMCs.

CDR1 is SNHLY, CDR2 FYNNEI, per germline. The trim removed 2 bases at V and 4 bases at J, leaving 1 base unmatched. The CDR3 covers 13 residues. The chain is built from TRBV2 and TRBJ1-1; 7 nucleotides line up with TRBD1. The TCR comes from a woman in her thirties who had recovered from COVID-19. Source material: PBMCs or T cells enriched from blood (not recorded which). CDR3 residues: CASSEQGGTEAFF. The CDR3 DNA is TGTGCCAGCAGTGAACAGGGGGGCACTGAAGCTTTCTTT.